This note documents a single T cell receptor (beta chain) sequence. V gave up 6 bases and J gave up 5 bases; unmatched junction bases: 9. Germline V gives CDR1 MNHEY, CDR2 SVGAGI. CDR3 length: 14 amino acids. The data are from a study of blood T cell repertoires in COVID-19. Study details: Samples representing acute and convalescent COVID-19 were sourced from the United States, Italy and Spain.

Authors' data handling: From reference gene primer amplification, estimates of nucleated cell counts were derived. Libraries were prepared by immunoSEQ multiplex PCR; TCRdb keeps only in-frame clonotypes and omits some of them. The D gene and trimming were derived from the DNA, and the V and J assignments and clone size from that table. The sample includes about 230,000 clones, around 81% seen only once; the top ten take approximately 4%. The chain links TRBV6-5 to TRBJ2-5, with 7 bases matching TRBD2. The clonotype was recovered from a man aged 45-65 years with active or convalescent COVID-19. Sequencing was done on a sample of peripheral blood. The CDR3 region is CASSSGLGGETQYF. CDR3 DNA sequence: TGTGCCAGCAGCTCCGGACTAGGAGGGGAGACCCAGTACTTC.